The source of this TCR beta chain is a study of CD8+ T cells in alopecia areata. Overall study context: A regimen of oral tofacitinib, 5 to 10 mg twice daily, was given to treated patients. General study findings and limits: Mouse data revealed clearer TCR sharing than patient data did, a gap possibly tied to HLA.

About this clone: Its antigen is as yet unknown.

Reverse transcribed after extraction, RNA yielded cDNA as the sequencing template. The data were produced by immunoSEQ multiplex PCR, yet TCRdb's version contains in-frame clones alone and is incomplete. The sample lists 120,000 or so clones, approximately 53% seen once, with 4.5% to 5.5% in the top ten. Alopecia areata patients provided lesional scalp punch biopsies and peripheral blood, both collected for the study. This clonotype originated in a human donor with alopecia areata. The material sequenced was CD4+ T cells sorted from blood, taken at week 0.

In DNA form, the CDR3 reads TGTGCCAGCAGCTTGGCCCGGTCGAGTGTCGCAGATACGCAGTATTTT. Translating gives CASSLARSSVADTQYF. The rearrangement links TRBV5-6 to TRBJ2-3; D remains unclear. Trimming removed 0 bases from V and 4 bases from J, with 15 bases in between. Germline assignment: CDR1 SGHDT and CDR2 YYEEEE. This CDR3 has 16 amino acids.